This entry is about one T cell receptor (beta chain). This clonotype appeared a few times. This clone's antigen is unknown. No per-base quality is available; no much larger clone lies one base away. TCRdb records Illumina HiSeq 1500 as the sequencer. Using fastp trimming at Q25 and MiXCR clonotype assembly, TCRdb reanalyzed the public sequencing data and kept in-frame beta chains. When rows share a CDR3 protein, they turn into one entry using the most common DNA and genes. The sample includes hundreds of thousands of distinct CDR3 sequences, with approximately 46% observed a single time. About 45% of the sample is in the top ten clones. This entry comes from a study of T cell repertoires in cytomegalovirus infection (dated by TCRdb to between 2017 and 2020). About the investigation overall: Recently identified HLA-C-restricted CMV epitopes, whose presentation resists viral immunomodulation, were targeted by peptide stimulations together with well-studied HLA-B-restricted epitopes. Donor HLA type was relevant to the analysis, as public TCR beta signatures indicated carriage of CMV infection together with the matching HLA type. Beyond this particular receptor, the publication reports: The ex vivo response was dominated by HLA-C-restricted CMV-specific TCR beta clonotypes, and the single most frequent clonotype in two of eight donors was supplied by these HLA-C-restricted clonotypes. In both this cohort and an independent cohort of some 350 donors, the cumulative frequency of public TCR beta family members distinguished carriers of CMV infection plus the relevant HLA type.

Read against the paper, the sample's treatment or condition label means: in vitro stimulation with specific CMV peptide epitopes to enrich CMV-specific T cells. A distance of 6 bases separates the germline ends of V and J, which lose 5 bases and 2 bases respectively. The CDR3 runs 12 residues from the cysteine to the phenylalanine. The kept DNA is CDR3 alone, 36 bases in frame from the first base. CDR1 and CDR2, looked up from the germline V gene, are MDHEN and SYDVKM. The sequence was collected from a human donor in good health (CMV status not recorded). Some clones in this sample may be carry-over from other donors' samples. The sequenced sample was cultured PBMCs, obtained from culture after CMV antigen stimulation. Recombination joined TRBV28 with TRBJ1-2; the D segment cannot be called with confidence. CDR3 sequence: CASSPLNYGYTF. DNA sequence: TGTGCCAGCAGTCCTCTAAACTATGGCTACACCTTC.